The T cell receptor (beta chain) under discussion was sequenced for a study of chemoradiotherapy in HPV16-positive cancers. Study-level findings and limits: Non-HPV-specific T cells did not expand in tumors during treatment, whereas candidate HPV-specific clones and E7-related motifs did.

Profiled with immunoSEQ multiplex PCR; TCRdb holds only in-frame clones, not every one. The data contain approximately 35,000 clones, about 80% of them seen just once; the ten biggest clones take up around 4%. Worth noting for this clone: Its antigen is unknown.

The source material was blood, sampled from a patient who underwent chemoradiotherapy. The receptor was isolated from a human donor with HPV-associated anogenital cancer.

CDR3 region: CASSLSSGLGREQYF. CDR3 DNA: TGTGCCAGCAGCCTATCCTCGGGGCTTGGTCGGGAGCAGTACTTC. The J gene is TRBJ2-7, the V gene TRBV11-2, with D tentatively TRBD1 or TRBD2 (5 bases each). V dropped 5 bases and J dropped 7 bases, with 21 bases sitting between them. This CDR3 spans 15 amino acids. Germline V gene sequence: CDR1 SGHAT, CDR2 FQNNGV.